Shown below are 18 T cell receptor beta chains from a single sample sequenced in a study of OX40 agonist ivuxolimab in advanced cancers. Data came from immunoSEQ multiplex PCR; TCRdb stores just in-frame clones and leaves some out. The sample has about 62,000 clones; 75% to 90% are singletons. Specimen: CD4+ or CD8+ T cells sorted from blood, collected in a trial of the OX40 agonist ivuxolimab. These TCRs come from an adult with an advanced solid tumor such as melanoma, head and neck, liver or kidney cancer.

This clone was observed many times. The rearrangement uses TRBV10-3 and TRBJ2-7; D could derive from TRBD1 or TRBD2 (5 bases each). Germline V gives CDR1 ENHRY, CDR2 SYGVKD. V shed 2 bases and J shed 6 bases, with 8 bases lying between them. The CDR3 spans 12 residues. The CDR3 coding sequence is TGTGCCATCAGTGAGGCAGGGAGCGAGCAGTACTTC. It codes for CAISEAGSEQYF.

The chain is built from TRBV6-6 and TRBJ2-7; D is unclear. Deletions cut 8 bases from V and 2 bases from J, with 7 bases between. The CDR3 has 11 amino acids. CDR1 is MNHNY and CDR2 is SVGAGI in the germline V gene (reference sequence). CDR3: CASSQAYEQYF. CDR3 DNA sequence: TGTGCCAGCTCCCAAGCCTACGAGCAGTACTTC.

The chain carries TRBV28 and TRBJ2-1, with a weak D call TRBD2 (5 bases). Germline loops: CDR1 MDHEN, CDR2 SYDVKM. V dropped 4 bases and J dropped 4 bases, with 14 bases sitting between them. The CDR3 has 15 residues. The CDR3 protein is CASSSPGGVYNEQFF. The CDR3 coding sequence is TGTGCCAGCAGTTCCCCCGGAGGCGTTTACAATGAGCAGTTCTTC.

This chain links TRBV28 with TRBJ1-5, with D hard to call. The CDR3 loop spans 12 amino acids. With 4 bases removed from V and 2 bases from J, the gap between germline ends came to 3 bases. The germline V gene encodes CDR1 MDHEN and CDR2 SYDVKM. The CDR3 DNA is TGTGCCAGCAGTTATGGCAATCAGCCCCAGCATTTT. Translation: CASSYGNQPQHF.

By frequency in the sample, this clone is medium-sized. Other DNA sequences in the sample encode the same CDR3. This chain links TRBV6-5 with TRBJ1-2; D call uncertain. The CDR3 extends over 13 amino acids. The germline CDR1 and CDR2 sequences are MNHEY and SVGAGI. V dropped 4 bases and J dropped 1 base, with 7 bases sitting between them. CDR3 region: CASSLDGNYGYTF. The CDR3 DNA is TGTGCCAGCAGTTTGGACGGTAACTATGGCTACACCTTC.

The V and J genes are TRBV5-1 and TRBJ1-3, with D unresolved. Germline CDR1 is SGHRS and CDR2 is YFSETQ. There are 16 residues in the CDR3. V lost 0 bases and J lost 0, with 10 bases in between. The CDR3 region has the DNA TGCGCCAGCAGCTTGGCCGGCCGCCACTCTGGAAACACCATATATTTT. This translates into CASSLAGRHSGNTIYF.

The chain is built from TRBV30 and TRBJ1-3, with D unclear. The length of the CDR3 is 13 residues. With 4 bases removed from V and 0 bases from J, the gap between germline ends came to 7 bases. From germline, CDR1 is GTSNPN and CDR2 SVGIG (reference sequence). Here the CDR3 reads CAWTEPSGNTIYF. CDR3 nucleotides: TGTGCCTGGACTGAGCCCTCTGGAAACACCATATATTTT.

The chain carries TRBV5-8 and TRBJ2-7, with TRBD1 identical over 8 bases. Germline V CDR1 and CDR2: SGHTS, YDEGEE. The CDR3 is 13 amino acids. The V and J ends lost 0 bases and 6 bases, in that order; junction bases with no gene match: 2. The CDR3 protein is CASSLGRGREQYF. For the CDR3, the DNA is TGTGCCAGCAGCTTGGGCAGGGGGCGCGAGCAGTACTTC.

The chain joins TRBV9 to TRBJ2-3; TRBD1 matches 9 bases. The J segment lost 0 bases and the V segment lost 4 bases, leaving 6 bases of the junction unmatched. The CDR3 extends over 16 amino acids. Germline V gives CDR1 SGDLS, CDR2 YYNGEE. Here the CDR3 DNA reads TGTGCCAGCAGCAAGACAGGGGGATCTAGCACAGATACGCAGTATTTT. Encoded protein: CASSKTGGSSTDTQYF.

The J gene is TRBJ2-4, the V gene TRBV6-1, with D perhaps matching TRBD2 (7 bases). Trimming took off 8 bases at V and 7 bases at J, with 15 bases between the two ends. CDR3 size: 13 residues. Germline CDR1 is MNHNS and CDR2 is SASEGT. As DNA, the CDR3 is TGTGCCAGCGGGGGGGCCCAATCCAACATTCAGTACTTC. It translates to CASGGAQSNIQYF.

The chain combines TRBV11-2 with TRBJ1-5; 7 bases match TRBD1. After removal of 4 bases from V and 2 bases from J, the junction contained 2 bases not matched to a gene. Looked up from germline, CDR1 is SGHAT and CDR2 is FQNNGV. CDR3 length: 14 residues. The DNA of the CDR3 is TGTGCCAGCAGCTCTGGACAGGGCAATCAGCCCCAGCATTTT. This translates into CASSSGQGNQPQHF.

J is TRBJ2-7 and V is TRBV30; 8 bases match TRBD1. Germline trimming cut 0 bases from V and 4 bases from J; bases unmatched to any gene: 5. CDR3 length: 14 amino acids. Germline V gene data show CDR1 as GTSNPN and CDR2 as SVGIG (reference sequence). Written as DNA, the CDR3 is TGTGCCTGGAGTGTAGGACAGGGAATTTACGAGCAGTACTTC. Residues: CAWSVGQGIYEQYF.

This clone was seen once. The chain carries TRBV7-8 and TRBJ2-7; 12 nucleotides match TRBD1. V lost 1 base to trimming and J lost 7 bases; unmatched junction nucleotides: 8. From germline, CDR1 is SGHVS and CDR2 FQNEAQ. CDR3 length: 16 amino acids. In DNA, the CDR3 is TGTGCCAGCAGCTTAGTGAGGGGACAGGGGGCTTGGGAGCAGTACTTC. Encoded protein: CASSLVRGQGAWEQYF.

The chain uses TRBV29-1 and TRBJ2-2; 11 bases line up with TRBD2. V dropped 3 bases and J dropped 4; count of bases not matched to a gene: 10. CDR1 and CDR2 (germline): SQVTM, ANQGSEA. This CDR3 contains 17 residues. Here the CDR3 reads CSVELVAGGPITGELFF. The CDR3, as DNA: TGCAGCGTTGAGTTGGTAGCGGGAGGGCCGATCACCGGGGAGCTGTTTTTT.

V and J are TRBV27 and TRBJ2-3, with D uncertain. The V end was cut by 2 bases, the J end by 0 bases, with 6 bases between. Germline CDR1 MNHEY, CDR2 SMNVEV (reference sequence). The CDR3 covers 14 residues. The chain's CDR3 is CASSLRRSTDTQYF. CDR3 bases: TGTGCCAGCAGTTTAAGACGTAGCACAGATACGCAGTATTTT.

V is TRBV2 and J is TRBJ2-7; the match to TRBD1 covers 10 bases. Germline V gene sequence: CDR1 SNHLY, CDR2 FYNNEI. Germline trimming cut 2 bases from V and 6 bases from J; bases unmatched to any gene: 7. The CDR3 length is 15 residues. Here the CDR3 DNA reads TGTGCCAGCAGTGAATTTGGGACAGGGGTTTCCGAGCAGTACTTC. This encodes CASSEFGTGVSEQYF. Looking up the rest from reference TRBV2 and TRBJ2-7 gives the full variable domain: EPEVTQTPSHQVTQMGQEVILRCVPISNHLYFYWYRQILGQKVEFLVSFYNNEISEKSEIFDDQFSVERPDGSNFTLKIRSTKLEDSAMYFCASSEFGTGVSEQYFGPGTRLTVT.

The rearrangement uses TRBV7-4 and TRBJ1-2; 7 nucleotides align to TRBD1. The V gene's germline CDR1 is SGHVT and CDR2 SQSDAQ. V was clipped by 0 bases and J by 8 bases; unmatched bases: 6. This CDR3 spans 14 amino acids. This CDR3 reads CASSLAETGRGYTF. The CDR3 DNA follows: TGTGCCAGCAGCTTAGCGGAGACAGGGAGGGGCTACACCTTC.

The chain uses TRBV15 and TRBJ1-1, with 10 bases fitting TRBD1. CDR1 and CDR2 from the germline V gene are LNHNV and YYDKDF (reference sequence). CDR3 length: 16 amino acids. V was pared by 2 bases and J by 5 bases, with 8 bases of the junction left unmatched. DNA of the CDR3: TGTGCCACCAGCAGATACTCGGGGACAGGGGTGACTGAAGCTTTCTTT. It specifies CATSRYSGTGVTEAFF.